This is a list of T cell receptor beta chains from one sample in a study of CD8+CD57+ T cells in acquired aplastic anemia. A single record per CDR3 protein comes from TCRdb applying MiXCR to the reads. The table records 150,000 to 200,000 distinct CDR3 sequences, under 70% of them present only once. Sequenced input: sorted CD4+, CD8+, or CD8+CD57+ T cells (not recorded which) from PBMCs. The receptors shown here come from a human donor with severe aplastic anemia or a healthy control (not recorded which). CDR3s include the opening cysteine and the closing phenylalanine or tryptophan. The D gene is left open where the match is weak. A clone size is listed for some rows: how often the clone was seen (once, few, many), or a class if it is expanded.

CDR3 DNA: TGTGCCAGCAGCCAAGATCCGGCAGGGGGCTACGAGCAGTACTTC
CDR3 protein: CASSQDPAGGYEQYF
V gene: TRBV4-2
clone size: many
D gene: TRBD1
J gene: TRBJ2-7

CDR3 DNA: TGTGCCAGCAGCTCGGCTACCACTAGCGCCGCCTACAATGAGCAGTTCTTC
CDR3 protein: CASSSATTSAAYNEQFF
V gene: TRBV7-9
clone size: few
D gene: TRBD2
J gene: TRBJ2-1

CDR3 DNA: TGCAGTGCTAGACCTTTAGGGACAAGTCGCACTGAAGCTTTCTTT
CDR3 protein: CSARPLGTSRTEAFF
V gene: TRBV20-1
clone size: -
D gene: -
J gene: TRBJ1-1

CDR3 DNA: TGTGCCAGTACTCATGACCCACAGGAGGGGAGATACACCTTC
CDR3 protein: CASTHDPQEGRYTF
V gene: TRBV19
clone size: -
D gene: -
J gene: TRBJ1-2

CDR3 DNA: TGTGCCAGCAGCCCTGATCTTGATACGCAGTATTTT
CDR3 protein: CASSPDLDTQYF
V gene: TRBV3-1
clone size: many
D gene: -
J gene: TRBJ2-3

CDR3 DNA: TGCAGTGCTAGAGGAGGGACAGGGCAGTTCTTC
CDR3 protein: CSARGGTGQFF
V gene: TRBV20-1
clone size: -
D gene: TRBD1
J gene: TRBJ2-1

CDR3 DNA: TGTGCCAGTACGAATGACTACAATGAGCAGTTCTTC
CDR3 protein: CASTNDYNEQFF
V gene: TRBV19
clone size: -
D gene: -
J gene: TRBJ2-1

CDR3 DNA: TGCAGTGCTAGCGGACAGGGGGTACGAAAACTGTTTTTT
CDR3 protein: CSASGQGVRKLFF
V gene: TRBV20-1
clone size: -
D gene: TRBD1
J gene: TRBJ1-4

CDR3 DNA: TGTGCCAGCAGCTCGAGGGGGGTCGTTGGCACCGGGGAGCTGTTTTTT
CDR3 protein: CASSSRGVVGTGELFF
V gene: TRBV7-9
clone size: -
D gene: -
J gene: TRBJ2-2

CDR3 DNA: TGTGCCAGCAGCAAAGCGGGGGGTCTCCAAGAGACCCAGTACTTC
CDR3 protein: CASSKAGGLQETQYF
V gene: TRBV7-2
clone size: -
D gene: TRBD2
J gene: TRBJ2-5

CDR3 DNA: TGTGCCAGCAGCTTTCAACAGGGGGGATACGAGCAGTACTTC
CDR3 protein: CASSFQQGGYEQYF
V gene: TRBV7-2
clone size: -
D gene: TRBD1
J gene: TRBJ2-7

CDR3 DNA: TGCAGTGCCAGGGTAGCGGGGGTAAACACCGGGGAGCTGTTTTTT
CDR3 protein: CSARVAGVNTGELFF
V gene: TRBV20-1
clone size: -
D gene: TRBD2
J gene: TRBJ2-2

CDR3 DNA: TGTGCCAGCAATCGGGACAGTAATTCACCCCTCCACTTT
CDR3 protein: CASNRDSNSPLHF
V gene: TRBV25-1
clone size: -
D gene: TRBD1
J gene: TRBJ1-6

CDR3 DNA: TGCAGCGTTGCCGACGCCCTGAAGAATGAAAAACTGTTTTTT
CDR3 protein: CSVADALKNEKLFF
V gene: TRBV29-1
clone size: -
D gene: -
J gene: TRBJ1-4

CDR3 DNA: TGTGCCAGCAGCCCAGTCGGGGACTACGAGCAGTACTTC
CDR3 protein: CASSPVGDYEQYF
V gene: TRBV7-9
clone size: few
D gene: -
J gene: TRBJ2-7

CDR3 DNA: TGTGCCACCAGGGGGCGGGACCCGGGGGACACTGAAGCTTTCTTT
CDR3 protein: CATRGRDPGDTEAFF
V gene: TRBV24-1
clone size: -
D gene: -
J gene: TRBJ1-1

CDR3 DNA: TGTGCCAGCAGTCCGGACAGGGGGTTCGCCTACGAGCAGTACTTC
CDR3 protein: CASSPDRGFAYEQYF
V gene: TRBV2
clone size: few
D gene: TRBD1
J gene: TRBJ2-7

CDR3 DNA: TGTGCCACCAGCAGAGAGGTTGCTAGAGGGATCGAGCAGTACTTC
CDR3 protein: CATSREVARGIEQYF
V gene: TRBV15
clone size: -
D gene: -
J gene: TRBJ2-7

CDR3 DNA: TGCGCCAGCAGCCAAGATCTCTGGGGGGGTGGCTACACCTTC
CDR3 protein: CASSQDLWGGGYTF
V gene: TRBV4-1
clone size: once
D gene: -
J gene: TRBJ1-2

CDR3 DNA: TGTGCCAGTAGTATAGATAGGAGCGGGCGAGACAATGAGCAGTTCTTC
CDR3 protein: CASSIDRSGRDNEQFF
V gene: TRBV19
clone size: -
D gene: -
J gene: TRBJ2-1

CDR3 DNA: TGTGCCACCAGTGATCGACAGGGCATCACTGGAAACACCATATATTTT
CDR3 protein: CATSDRQGITGNTIYF
V gene: TRBV24-1
clone size: -
D gene: TRBD1
J gene: TRBJ1-3

CDR3 DNA: TGTGCCAGCAGCTTAGCAAGAGGGGCTATGGATGGCTACACCTTC
CDR3 protein: CASSLARGAMDGYTF
V gene: TRBV7-8
clone size: few
D gene: -
J gene: TRBJ1-2

CDR3 DNA: TGTGCCAGCCAGGGGGGACATAATTCACCCCTCCACTTT
CDR3 protein: CASQGGHNSPLHF
V gene: TRBV2
clone size: -
D gene: TRBD1
J gene: TRBJ1-6

CDR3 DNA: TGTGCCAGCAGCTTAGGGCGGGACCACTACGAGCAGTACTTC
CDR3 protein: CASSLGRDHYEQYF
V gene: TRBV7-9
clone size: -
D gene: -
J gene: TRBJ2-7

CDR3 DNA: TGTGCCATCAGTTACAGGGGGCTTTTATCGGACACTGAAGCTTTCTTT
CDR3 protein: CAISYRGLLSDTEAFF
V gene: TRBV10-3
clone size: -
D gene: TRBD1
J gene: TRBJ1-1

CDR3 DNA: TGTGCCAGCAGCCAAGAAGGGGGGTCCGGAATATCCGAGCAGTTCTTC
CDR3 protein: CASSQEGGSGISEQFF
V gene: TRBV14
clone size: many
D gene: -
J gene: TRBJ2-1

CDR3 DNA: TGTGCCAGCAGTTTCCGGGGTGTTGGGGAGACCCAGTACTTC
CDR3 protein: CASSFRGVGETQYF
V gene: TRBV12-3/TRBV12-4
clone size: -
D gene: -
J gene: TRBJ2-5

CDR3 DNA: TGTGCCAGCAGACGACTAGCGGGGCTCTATGAGCAGTTCTTC
CDR3 protein: CASRRLAGLYEQFF
V gene: TRBV2
clone size: -
D gene: TRBD2
J gene: TRBJ2-1

CDR3 DNA: TGTGCCAGCAGCGTTGGAAATCCCGGGGAGCTGTTTTTT
CDR3 protein: CASSVGNPGELFF
V gene: TRBV7-9
clone size: -
D gene: -
J gene: TRBJ2-2

CDR3 DNA: TGTGCCAGCAGCTTGGCCGCAGATCCTTTCGAGCAGTACTTC
CDR3 protein: CASSLAADPFEQYF
V gene: TRBV5-6
clone size: -
D gene: -
J gene: TRBJ2-7